Listed below are T cell receptor beta chains from one sample, sequenced in a study of T cells after yellow fever vaccination. From the 5' RACE reads, TCRdb called clonotypes with MiXCR, one entry per CDR3 protein. The sample records some 550,000 distinct CDR3 sequences, about 19% being singletons. Sequenced here: PBMCs, sampled 15 days after the yellow fever booster vaccination. These receptors were collected from a man aged 25 to 40 who received the YFV17D yellow fever vaccine. The CDR3 runs from the conserved cysteine through the conserved F or W. The D gene is left open where the match is weak. The size of a clone is reported for some rows only, either as once, few or many, or as a class for expanded clones.

CDR3,DNA,V,length,size,D,J
CSVRLAGGRSRQETQYF,TGCAGCGTTAGACTAGCGGGAGGCCGAAGCCGCCAAGAGACCCAGTACTTC,TRBV29-1,17,.,TRBD2,TRBJ2-5
CSAVGGGATGGPTDTQYF,TGCAGTGCCGTGGGGGGCGGAGCTACCGGCGGTCCCACAGATACGCAGTATTTT,TRBV20-1,18,.,.,TRBJ2-3
CASSSRELAKNIQYF,TGTGCCAGCAGTTCCCGCGAGCTAGCCAAAAACATTCAGTACTTC,TRBV12-3/TRBV12-4,15,few,.,TRBJ2-4
CASSWTRGVVDTQYF,TGTGCCAGCAGCTGGACACGGGGAGTGGTAGATACGCAGTATTTT,TRBV6-1,15,.,.,TRBJ2-3
CSARDQKGDSYEQYF,TGCAGTGCTAGAGATCAAAAAGGGGATTCCTACGAGCAGTACTTC,TRBV20-1,15,few,.,TRBJ2-7
CDSSSGGTPRRETQYF,TGTGACAGCAGTTCCGGGGGGACACCCCGGCGAGAGACCCAGTACTTC,TRBV27,16,few,.,TRBJ2-5
CASSHEDQPQHF,TGTGCCAGCAGCCATGAGGATCAGCCCCAGCATTTT,TRBV3-1,12,.,.,TRBJ1-5
CSARDPPGPEQYF,TGCAGTGCTAGAGATCCCCCGGGACCCGAGCAGTACTTC,TRBV20-1,13,.,.,TRBJ2-7
CASSFGGQGEETQYF,TGTGCCAGCAGCTTCGGGGGACAGGGGGAAGAGACCCAGTACTTC,TRBV7-9,15,.,TRBD1,TRBJ2-5
CSAQAAAGSPYEQYF,TGCAGTGCTCAGGCGGCGGCAGGGAGTCCATACGAGCAGTACTTC,TRBV20-1,15,.,.,TRBJ2-7
CASSSGQVGSGANVLTF,TGTGCCAGCAGCTCCGGACAGGTGGGATCTGGGGCCAACGTCCTGACTTTC,TRBV7-2,17,.,TRBD1,TRBJ2-6
CASSQGVYTDTQYF,TGTGCCAGCAGCCAAGGAGTTTATACAGATACGCAGTATTTT,TRBV3-1,14,.,.,TRBJ2-3
CASSPGTYQPQHF,TGTGCCAGCAGCCCCGGGACTTATCAGCCCCAGCATTTT,TRBV7-9,13,few,.,TRBJ1-5
CASSTYNTGTLGTQYF,TGTGCCAGCAGCACCTATAACACCGGGACCCTGGGGACCCAGTACTTC,TRBV7-9,16,.,.,TRBJ2-5